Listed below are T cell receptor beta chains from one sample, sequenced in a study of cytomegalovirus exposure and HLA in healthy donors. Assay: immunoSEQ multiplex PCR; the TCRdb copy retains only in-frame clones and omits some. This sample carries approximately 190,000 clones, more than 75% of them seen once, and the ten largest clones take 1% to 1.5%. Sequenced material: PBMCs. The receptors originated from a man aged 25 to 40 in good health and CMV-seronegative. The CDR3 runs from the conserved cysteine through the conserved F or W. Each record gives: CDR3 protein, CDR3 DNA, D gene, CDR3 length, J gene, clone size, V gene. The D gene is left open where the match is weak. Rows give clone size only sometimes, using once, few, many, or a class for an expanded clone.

cdr3_aa: CASSLLAEETQYF
cdr3_nt: TGTGCCAGCTCACTACTAGCAGAAGAGACCCAGTACTTC
d_call: .
cdr3_length: 13
j_call: TRBJ2-5
clone_size: .
v_call: TRBV18

cdr3_aa: CASSANSGSPPYEQYF
cdr3_nt: TGTGCCAGCAGCGCCAATAGCGGGAGCCCCCCCTACGAGCAGTACTTC
d_call: TRBD2
cdr3_length: 16
j_call: TRBJ2-7
clone_size: .
v_call: TRBV13

cdr3_aa: CASSLLGTNEQYF
cdr3_nt: TGTGCCAGTAGTCTCCTCGGGACAAACGAGCAGTACTTC
d_call: .
cdr3_length: 13
j_call: TRBJ2-7
clone_size: .
v_call: TRBV19

cdr3_aa: CASSQELDRAGANVLTF
cdr3_nt: TGCGCCAGCAGCCAAGAGTTGGACAGGGCTGGGGCCAACGTCCTGACTTTC
d_call: TRBD1
cdr3_length: 17
j_call: TRBJ2-6
clone_size: .
v_call: TRBV4-1

cdr3_aa: CATQGKANSPLHF
cdr3_nt: TGTGCCACGCAGGGTAAGGCGAATTCACCCCTCCACTTT
d_call: .
cdr3_length: 13
j_call: TRBJ1-6
clone_size: .
v_call: TRBV4-2

cdr3_aa: CASSLDAGGISGTQYF
cdr3_nt: TGCGCCAGCAGCTTGGATGCGGGAGGAATATCTGGTACGCAGTATTTT
d_call: TRBD2
cdr3_length: 16
j_call: TRBJ2-3
clone_size: once
v_call: TRBV5-1

cdr3_aa: CASSLASGGELFF
cdr3_nt: TGTGCCAGCAGCTTGGCTAGCGGCGGGGAGCTGTTTTTT
d_call: TRBD2
cdr3_length: 13
j_call: TRBJ2-2
clone_size: .
v_call: TRBV5-6

cdr3_aa: CASSPSSGQEQFF
cdr3_nt: TGTGCCAGCTCACCAAGTTCGGGACAAGAGCAGTTCTTC
d_call: .
cdr3_length: 13
j_call: TRBJ2-1
clone_size: .
v_call: TRBV18

cdr3_aa: CASREPTGPQTF
cdr3_nt: TGCGCCAGCAGAGAACCGACAGGCCCTCAGACCTTC
d_call: .
cdr3_length: 12
j_call: TRBJ1-2
clone_size: once
v_call: TRBV10-2

cdr3_aa: CATSRRDSLDQPQHF
cdr3_nt: TGTGCCACCAGCCGAAGGGACAGCTTAGACCAGCCCCAGCATTTT
d_call: TRBD1
cdr3_length: 15
j_call: TRBJ1-5
clone_size: .
v_call: TRBV15

cdr3_aa: CASSEALAGGPDTQYF
cdr3_nt: TGTGCCAGCAGTGAAGCGCTAGCGGGGGGGCCAGATACGCAGTATTTT
d_call: TRBD2
cdr3_length: 16
j_call: TRBJ2-3
clone_size: .
v_call: TRBV6-1

cdr3_aa: CASSIQNRQLGQAAGNTIYF
cdr3_nt: TGTGCCAGCAGTATCCAAAACCGACAGTTAGGACAGGCCGCTGGAAACACCATATATTTT
d_call: TRBD1
cdr3_length: 20
j_call: TRBJ1-3
clone_size: .
v_call: TRBV28

cdr3_aa: CASSLGGPDPKGYTF
cdr3_nt: TGTGCCAGCAGCTTGGGGGGGCCAGACCCAAAGGGCTACACCTTC
d_call: .
cdr3_length: 15
j_call: TRBJ1-2
clone_size: .
v_call: TRBV5-4

cdr3_aa: CASSDRGAYTDTQYF
cdr3_nt: TGTGCCAGCAGTGACCGCGGGGCCTACACAGATACGCAGTATTTT
d_call: .
cdr3_length: 15
j_call: TRBJ2-3
clone_size: .
v_call: TRBV6-4

cdr3_aa: CASRQGSGTEAFF
cdr3_nt: TGCGCCAGTCGCCAGGGGAGCGGCACTGAAGCTTTCTTT
d_call: .
cdr3_length: 13
j_call: TRBJ1-1
clone_size: .
v_call: TRBV10-1

cdr3_aa: CASSPARGNSYNEQFF
cdr3_nt: TGTGCCAGCAGCCCCGCTCGGGGGAACTCCTACAATGAGCAGTTCTTC
d_call: .
cdr3_length: 16
j_call: TRBJ2-1
clone_size: .
v_call: TRBV11-2

cdr3_aa: CASSILTGTGSSYEQYF
cdr3_nt: TGTGCCAGCAGTATACTAACCGGGACAGGAAGCTCCTACGAGCAGTACTTC
d_call: TRBD1
cdr3_length: 17
j_call: TRBJ2-7
clone_size: few
v_call: TRBV27

cdr3_aa: CASSRDRVNYGYTF
cdr3_nt: TGTGCCAGCAGCCGGGACAGGGTAAACTATGGCTACACCTTC
d_call: TRBD1
cdr3_length: 14
j_call: TRBJ1-2
clone_size: .
v_call: TRBV4-2

cdr3_aa: CASSEINTSYEQYF
cdr3_nt: TGTGCCAGCAGTGAAATAAACACCAGCTACGAGCAGTACTTC
d_call: .
cdr3_length: 14
j_call: TRBJ2-7
clone_size: .
v_call: TRBV2

cdr3_aa: CASSNLDRPNTEAFF
cdr3_nt: TGTGCCAGCAGCAACCTCGACAGGCCGAACACTGAAGCTTTCTTT
d_call: .
cdr3_length: 15
j_call: TRBJ1-1
clone_size: .
v_call: TRBV7-9

cdr3_aa: CASSARGRMGSPLHF
cdr3_nt: TGTGCCAGCTCGGCCAGGGGGCGAATGGGTTCACCCCTCCACTTT
d_call: TRBD1
cdr3_length: 15
j_call: TRBJ1-6
clone_size: .
v_call: TRBV18

cdr3_aa: CAWSVRASTDTQYF
cdr3_nt: TGTGCCTGGAGTGTACGAGCTAGCACAGATACGCAGTATTTT
d_call: .
cdr3_length: 14
j_call: TRBJ2-3
clone_size: .
v_call: TRBV30

cdr3_aa: CASSIGQGRANYGYTF
cdr3_nt: TGTGCCAGTAGTATTGGGCAGGGGAGAGCTAACTATGGCTACACCTTC
d_call: .
cdr3_length: 16
j_call: TRBJ1-2
clone_size: few
v_call: TRBV19

cdr3_aa: CASSLGAGKNIQYF
cdr3_nt: TGTGCCAGCAGCTTAGGAGCGGGGAAAAACATTCAGTACTTC
d_call: TRBD2
cdr3_length: 14
j_call: TRBJ2-4
clone_size: .
v_call: TRBV7-9

cdr3_aa: CASSQPTIKGCTEAFF
cdr3_nt: TGCGCCAGCAGTCAACCCACGATAAAGGGGTGCACTGAAGCTTTCTTT
d_call: .
cdr3_length: 16
j_call: TRBJ1-1
clone_size: .
v_call: TRBV23-1

cdr3_aa: CSVASGSVTDTQYF
cdr3_nt: TGCAGCGTCGCTAGCGGGAGTGTAACAGATACGCAGTATTTT
d_call: TRBD2
cdr3_length: 14
j_call: TRBJ2-3
clone_size: .
v_call: TRBV29-1

cdr3_aa: CASSKETQGTGELFF
cdr3_nt: TGTGCCAGCAGTAAAGAGACTCAGGGGACCGGGGAGCTGTTTTTT
d_call: .
cdr3_length: 15
j_call: TRBJ2-2
clone_size: once
v_call: TRBV27

cdr3_aa: CASSSPDRTYEQYF
cdr3_nt: TGTGCCAGCAGCTCACCTGACAGAACCTACGAGCAGTACTTC
d_call: .
cdr3_length: 14
j_call: TRBJ2-7
clone_size: .
v_call: TRBV5-5

cdr3_aa: CASSDSLYGYTF
cdr3_nt: TGTGCCAGCAGTGACTCCCTCTATGGCTACACCTTC
d_call: .
cdr3_length: 12
j_call: TRBJ1-2
clone_size: few
v_call: TRBV2

cdr3_aa: CASSLERWGTGITF
cdr3_nt: .
d_call: .
cdr3_length: 14
j_call: TRBJ1-2
clone_size: .
v_call: TRBV7-8

cdr3_aa: CASSSFLAEYTDTQYF
cdr3_nt: TGTGCCAGTAGTTCCTTTCTAGCGGAGTACACAGATACGCAGTATTTT
d_call: TRBD2
cdr3_length: 16
j_call: TRBJ2-3
clone_size: .
v_call: TRBV19

cdr3_aa: CASRTSTDTQYF
cdr3_nt: TGTGCCAGCAGAACTAGCACAGATACGCAGTATTTT
d_call: .
cdr3_length: 12
j_call: TRBJ2-3
clone_size: once
v_call: TRBV27

cdr3_aa: CASSLGAGGTQYF
cdr3_nt: TGTGCCAGCAGCTTAGGTGCAGGAGGGACCCAGTACTTC
d_call: .
cdr3_length: 13
j_call: TRBJ2-5
clone_size: .
v_call: TRBV11-3

cdr3_aa: CASSPQHTSGSSEQYF
cdr3_nt: TGTGCCAGCAGCCCCCAACACACTAGCGGGAGTAGCGAGCAGTACTTC
d_call: TRBD2
cdr3_length: 16
j_call: TRBJ2-7
clone_size: .
v_call: TRBV7-2

cdr3_aa: CASSLEVRGAAGYTF
cdr3_nt: TGTGCCAGCAGCTTAGAGGTACGGGGGGCGGCTGGCTACACCTTC
d_call: .
cdr3_length: 15
j_call: TRBJ1-2
clone_size: once
v_call: TRBV7-6

cdr3_aa: CASSFQGGRNEKLFF
cdr3_nt: TGTGCCAGCAGTTTTCAGGGGGGTCGGAATGAAAAACTGTTTTTT
d_call: TRBD1
cdr3_length: 15
j_call: TRBJ1-4
clone_size: .
v_call: TRBV27

cdr3_aa: CASSQDYPGQGETQYF
cdr3_nt: TGCGCCAGCAGCCAAGATTACCCCGGACAGGGTGAGACCCAGTACTTC
d_call: TRBD1
cdr3_length: 16
j_call: TRBJ2-5
clone_size: few
v_call: TRBV4-1

cdr3_aa: CASSFACQGAFF
cdr3_nt: TGTGCCAGCAGCTTTGCGTGCCAGGGAGCTTTCTTT
d_call: .
cdr3_length: 12
j_call: TRBJ1-1
clone_size: .
v_call: TRBV12-1

cdr3_aa: CASSTSGRNTGELFF
cdr3_nt: TGTGCCAGCAGTACTAGCGGGAGGAACACCGGGGAGCTGTTTTTT
d_call: TRBD2
cdr3_length: 15
j_call: TRBJ2-2
clone_size: .
v_call: TRBV6-6

cdr3_aa: CATSPKGVGHEQYF
cdr3_nt: TGTGCCACCAGTCCCAAGGGGGTAGGGCACGAGCAGTACTTC
d_call: .
cdr3_length: 14
j_call: TRBJ2-7
clone_size: .
v_call: TRBV15

cdr3_aa: CASPGETQYF
cdr3_nt: TGTGCCAGCCCGGGGGAGACCCAGTACTTC
d_call: .
cdr3_length: 10
j_call: TRBJ2-5
clone_size: .
v_call: TRBV9